This T cell receptor (beta chain) was captured in a study of shared clonotypes between healthy human individuals. Broader study findings: Limited genetic and exposure-history diversity came from having few donors.

Donors, healthy HIV-negative adults, lacked recent acute infections or vaccinations. Genomic DNA of every subset was divided equally among multiple immunoSEQ plates. The method was immunoSEQ multiplex PCR; TCRdb's version includes in-frame clones alone and lacks a portion of them. Of roughly 500,000 clones listed, roughly 80% are singletons. A word on this clone: Its specificity is unknown.

V lost 1 base, J lost 1 base, and 4 bases lay in between. CDR1 LGHNA and CDR2 YSLEER come from the germline V gene. CDR3 length: 13 residues. The V and J genes are TRBV4-3 and TRBJ2-5; no clear D gene. This TCR came from a woman between 40 and 55 years old in good health. Some clones in this sample may be carry-over from other donors' samples. Source material: PBMCs. CDR3 coding DNA: TGCGCCAGCAGCCAAGGAAGCCAAGAGACCCAGTACTTC. This gives the protein CASSQGSQETQYF.